This entry features one T cell receptor beta chain sequence. Its target is not known. This sample is drawn from a study of CD8 T cells in ankylosing spondylitis. TCRdb re-derived calls from the 5' RACE reads in MiXCR, one entry per CDR3 protein. The table has about 540,000 distinct CDR3 sequences, about 13% seen once. This CDR3 region has 11 residues. V lost 8 bases to trimming and J lost 1 base, with 8 bases between them. CDR1 and CDR2 from the germline V gene are DFQATT and SNEGSKA (reference sequence). Overall study findings and caveats: A TCR beta motif of eight highly homologous variants appeared characteristic of ankylosing spondylitis blood.

Sample: blood, either unsorted or a sorted T cell fraction (not recorded which). This sequence joins TRBV20-1 and TRBJ2-5, with D perhaps TRBD1 or TRBD2 (5 bases each). This clonotype was obtained from a male donor with ankylosing spondylitis. The CDR3, as DNA: TGCAGTTCAGGGACCCAAGAGACCCAGTACTTC. Translating it yields CSSGTQETQYF.